A single sample is the source of the 28 T cell receptor beta chains below, sequenced in a study of human CD4 T cells and Enterobacteriaceae. All CD4+ cells other than CD45RA+CCR7+CD95- naive cells were sorted as memory, over 95% pure. Sequencing was performed with immunoSEQ multiplex PCR; in TCRdb, only in-frame clones are kept and a portion is missing. The sample holds about 25,000 clones; about four fifths are singletons and the top ten take roughly 0.96%. Sequenced input: memory CD4+ T cells from blood. These receptors all come from a human donor in good health.

The chain carries TRBV29-1 and TRBJ2-5; 12 bases align to TRBD2. The germline V gene has CDR1 SQVTM and CDR2 ANQGSEA. The J segment lost 2 bases and the V segment lost 7 bases, leaving 8 bases of the junction unmatched. This CDR3 contains 15 residues. The CDR3, as DNA: TGCAGCGCTTCGCTCACTAGCGGGGGGCAAGAGACCCAGTACTTC. Translation gives CSASLTSGGQETQYF.

This clone was observed once. The chain employs TRBV5-1 and TRBJ2-5; 11 positions agree with TRBD2. The germline V gene encodes CDR1 SGHRS and CDR2 YFSETQ. V lost 5 bases and J lost 1; bases outside the gene matches: 4. This CDR3 contains 15 residues. CDR3 nucleotide sequence: TGCGCCAGCAGGTTCGGACTAGCGGGCCAAGAGACCCAGTACTTC. Its translation: CASRFGLAGQETQYF. The whole variable domain, filled in from reference TRBV5-1 and TRBJ2-5, reads KAGVTQTPRYLIKTRGQQVTLSCSPISGHRSVSWYQQTPGQGLQFLFEYFSETQRNKGNFPGRFSGRQFSNSRSEMNVSTLELGDSALYLCASRFGLAGQETQYFGPGTRLLVL.

This rearrangement joins TRBV5-1 to TRBJ1-1; D gene unclear. Germline CDR1 and CDR2: SGHRS and YFSETQ. The CDR3 covers 14 residues. V was cut by 2 bases and J by 1 base, with 9 bases left in between. The DNA of the CDR3 is TGCGCCAGCAGCTTTTCTCTTGGGAACACTGAAGCTTTCTTT. Its protein is CASSFSLGNTEAFF.

The chain is built from TRBV18 and TRBJ1-1; 8 bases match TRBD1. V was clipped by 6 bases and J by 1 base; unmatched bases: 7. CDR1 is KGHSH and CDR2 is LQKENI in the germline V gene. The CDR3 is made up of 15 amino acids. Here the CDR3 DNA reads TGTGCCAGCTCTCGTGGGACAGGTTGGAACACTGAAGCTTTCTTT. This gives the protein CASSRGTGWNTEAFF.

The gene calls are TRBV4-2 and TRBJ2-1, with 11 bases fitting TRBD2. This CDR3 comprises 17 residues. V was clipped by 0 bases and J by 6 bases; unmatched bases: 7. In germline, CDR1 is LGHNA, CDR2 YNFKEQ. Here the CDR3 DNA reads TGTGCCAGCAGCCAAGAAGGGGCGACTAGCGGGATCAATGAGCAGTTCTTC. Translating gives CASSQEGATSGINEQFF.

The chain combines TRBV2 with TRBJ2-5; TRBD2 matches 7 bases. Trimming removed 1 base from V and 5 bases from J; junction bases left unmatched: 4. Germline values: CDR1 SNHLY, CDR2 FYNNEI. This CDR3 comprises 14 residues. The CDR3 protein is CASSEGLASETQYF. CDR3 sequence (DNA): TGTGCCAGCAGTGAAGGACTAGCCTCGGAGACCCAGTACTTC.

This clone was observed a single time. The V and J genes are TRBV5-1 and TRBJ2-3, with 13 bases lining up with TRBD2. This CDR3 has 21 amino acids. Germline-derived CDR1 and CDR2 are SGHRS and YFSETQ. V shed 2 bases, J shed 0 bases, and the junction held 15 bases outside the gene matches. Written as DNA, the CDR3 is TGCGCCAGCAGCTTTAGTACTAGCGGGGGGGAAGGTAATCCAAGCACAGATACGCAGTATTTT. It specifies CASSFSTSGGEGNPSTDTQYF.

This clone was seen only a few times. The chain joins TRBV5-4 to TRBJ2-7; TRBD1 might be the D (6 bases). CDR1 and CDR2 (germline): SGHNT, YYREEE (reference sequence). This CDR3 is built from 14 residues. With 3 bases removed from V and 2 bases from J, the gap between germline ends came to 12 bases. The CDR3 DNA follows: TGTGCCAGCAGCTCCCGGGACACAACCTACGAGCAGTACTTC. Translated: CASSSRDTTYEQYF.

The rearrangement links TRBV19 to TRBJ2-3; possible D gene TRBD1, 6 bases. The germline V gene encodes CDR1 LNHDA and CDR2 SQIVND (reference sequence). V was cut by 4 bases and J by 4 bases, with 12 bases left in between. The CDR3 sequence is 14 residues long. Here the CDR3 reads CASSTQGWADTQYF. The CDR3 DNA follows: TGTGCCAGTAGTACTCAGGGGTGGGCAGATACGCAGTATTTT.

A single count supports this clone. Within the sample, other DNA sequences also encode this same CDR3. V and J are TRBV28 and TRBJ2-7, with a possible D match to TRBD2 (6 bases). The CDR3 has 14 amino acids. V shed 2 bases and J shed 3 bases, with 11 bases lying between them. Germline V gene lookup returns CDR1 MDHEN and CDR2 SYDVKM. CDR3 residues: CASSLRGLGYEQYF. CDR3 nucleotide sequence: TGTGCCAGCAGTTTAAGGGGACTCGGCTACGAGCAGTACTTC.

The V call is TRBV6-1, the J call TRBJ1-1; possibly TRBD1 for D (5 bases). The CDR3 has 15 amino acids. From germline, CDR1 is MNHNS and CDR2 SASEGT. V lost 5 bases to trimming and J lost 10 bases, with 23 bases between them. As DNA, the CDR3 is TGTGCCAGCAGTCCAGAAACCGGGACGCCAAGGGGAGCTTTCTTT. This encodes CASSPETGTPRGAFF.

The chain uses TRBV18 and TRBJ1-2, with D perhaps matching TRBD1 (6 bases). Between the trimmed V and J ends, which lost 4 bases and 8 bases, there was a span of 14 bases. CDR1 KGHSH and CDR2 LQKENI come from the germline V gene. The CDR3 runs to 13 residues. The CDR3 spells CASSQNREEGYTF. CDR3 nucleotides: TGTGCCAGCTCACAAAACAGGGAGGAGGGCTACACCTTC.

The chain employs TRBV27 and TRBJ2-7, with TRBD1 matching 10 bases. Looked up from germline, CDR1 is MNHEY and CDR2 is SMNVEV (reference sequence). V was clipped by 8 bases and J by 7 bases; unmatched bases: 11. This CDR3 spans 14 amino acids. The CDR3 spells CASGPGQGFGEQYF. CDR3 DNA sequence: TGTGCCAGCGGACCGGGACAGGGGTTTGGGGAGCAGTACTTC.

The gene calls are TRBV5-4 and TRBJ2-5, with a tentative D call TRBD2 (5 bases). The CDR3 has 15 amino acids. Deletions cut 0 bases from V and 2 bases from J, with 11 bases between. CDR1 and CDR2 from the germline V gene are SGHNT and YYREEE (reference sequence). The CDR3 reads CASSLAQRQQETQYF. The CDR3 DNA reads TGTGCCAGCAGCTTGGCCCAGCGGCAGCAAGAGACCCAGTACTTC.

This clone was counted between two and nine times. The junction shows a germline mismatch at one end, possibly a read error. The chain couples TRBV27 to TRBJ2-6; D unclear. The CDR3 runs to 19 residues. CDR1 is MNHEY, CDR2 SMNVEV, per germline (reference sequence). CDR3 loop: CASSFGMGRTNTGANVLTF. The CDR3 DNA is TGTGCCAGCAGTTTTGGGATGGGTAGAACCAACACTGGCGCCAACGTCCTGACTTTC.

J is TRBJ1-5 and V is TRBV19; no definite D call. Germline CDR1 reads LNHDA; CDR2 reads SQIVND (reference sequence). The CDR3 sequence is 15 residues long. V lost 3 bases to trimming and J lost 0 bases, with 9 bases between them. Here the CDR3 DNA reads TGTGCCAGTAGTATGGGCCTGAATAGCAATCAGCCCCAGCATTTT. It specifies CASSMGLNSNQPQHF. Supplemented by reference TRBV19 and TRBJ1-5, the full variable domain reads DGGITQSPKYLFRKEGQNVTLSCEQNLNHDAMYWYRQDPGQGLRLIYYSQIVNDFQKGDIAEGYSVSREKKESFPLTVTSAQKNPTAFYLCASSMGLNSNQPQHFGDGTRLSIL.

This chain uses TRBV7-2 with TRBJ2-3; no definite D call. The CDR3 is 15 amino acids. Germline CDR1 and CDR2: SGHTA and FQGNSA. With 0 bases removed from V and 2 bases from J, the gap between germline ends came to 9 bases. CDR3 residues: CASSLASTHTDTQYF. For the CDR3, the DNA is TGTGCCAGCAGCTTAGCATCGACCCACACAGATACGCAGTATTTT.

This rearrangement joins TRBV6-5 to TRBJ2-5; perhaps D is TRBD1 or TRBD2 (5 bases each). The CDR3 spans 13 residues. Germline loops: CDR1 MNHEY, CDR2 SVGAGI. V was trimmed by 5 bases and J by 9 bases, leaving 16 bases between them. The DNA for the CDR3 is TGTGCCAGCAGTGGGACCTCCCGGTCGGCCCAGTACTTC. It specifies CASSGTSRSAQYF.

The chain joins TRBV7-3 to TRBJ2-2; possibly TRBD2 for D (7 bases). V lost 5 bases, J lost 4 bases, and 14 bases lay in between. Germline V gives CDR1 SGHTA, CDR2 FQGTGA. The CDR3 covers 15 residues. The CDR3 here is CASSGGGRSTGELFF. CDR3 in DNA: TGTGCCAGCAGCGGCGGGGGCAGGAGCACCGGGGAGCTGTTTTTT. Based on the CDR3 plus reference TRBV7-3 and TRBJ2-2, the full variable domain is GAGVSQTPSNKVTEKGKYVELRCDPISGHTALYWYRQSLGQGPEFLIYFQGTGAADDSGLPNDRFFAVRPEGSVSTLKIQRTERGDSAVYLCASSGGGRSTGELFFGEGSRLTVL.

The V and J genes are TRBV6-6 and TRBJ2-6; D remains ambiguous. Germline CDR1 is MNHNY and CDR2 is SVGAGI (reference sequence). This CDR3 is built from 14 residues. The ends were cut back, 2 bases at V and 4 bases at J, with 6 bases in the middle. In DNA form, the CDR3 reads TGTGCCAGCAGTTACCGGTCGGGGGCCAACGTCCTGACTTTC. Translating gives CASSYRSGANVLTF.

V gene TRBV19 combines with J gene TRBJ2-5; weak D call: TRBD2 (5 bases). The CDR3 runs 13 residues. Trimming removed 4 bases from V and 5 bases from J, with 11 bases in between. Germline V CDR1 and CDR2: LNHDA, SQIVND (reference sequence). This CDR3 reads CASSTLEGETQYF. CDR3 sequence (DNA): TGTGCCAGTAGTACACTAGAAGGGGAGACCCAGTACTTC.

The gene calls are TRBV5-1 and TRBJ1-1; 8 nucleotides match TRBD1. Germline V CDR1 and CDR2: SGHRS, YFSETQ. The CDR3 runs 13 residues. Trimming removed 1 base from V and 8 bases from J; junction bases left unmatched: 4. CDR3 region: CASSLSSGGEAFF. CDR3 sequence (DNA): TGCGCCAGCAGCTTGTCCTCAGGGGGCGAAGCTTTCTTT.

This CDR3 is CASSFTTGRNEKLFF. For the CDR3, the DNA is TGTGCCAGCAGCTTCACGACAGGGCGTAATGAAAAACTGTTTTTT. The chain combines TRBV2 with TRBJ1-4; 7 bases are shared with TRBD1. Germline V lookup: CDR1 SNHLY, CDR2 FYNNEI. With 6 bases clipped from V and 4 bases from J, the junction kept 8 bases outside the gene matches. The CDR3 covers 15 residues. The whole variable domain, remainder taken from reference TRBV2 and TRBJ1-4, is EPEVTQTPSHQVTQMGQEVILRCVPISNHLYFYWYRQILGQKVEFLVSFYNNEISEKSEIFDDQFSVERPDGSNFTLKIRSTKLEDSAMYFCASSFTTGRNEKLFFGSGTQLSVL.

V and J are TRBV15 and TRBJ1-2; TRBD1 matches at 9 bases. CDR3 length: 13 amino acids. The V segment lost 5 bases and the J segment 6 bases; nucleotides outside the gene matches: 4. CDR1 is LNHNV, CDR2 YYDKDF, per germline (reference sequence). The DNA for the CDR3 is TGTGCCACCAGCGCCCGGACAGGGGATGGCTACACCTTC. It translates to CATSARTGDGYTF.

The V gene is TRBV19, the J gene TRBJ2-1, with D perhaps matching TRBD2 (6 bases). Per germline, CDR1 LNHDA and CDR2 SQIVND (reference sequence). The CDR3 spans 18 residues. V lost 0 bases and J lost 0, with 15 bases in between. CDR3: CASSIEPLARSSYNEQFF. CDR3 bases: TGTGCCAGTAGTATAGAGCCCCTAGCGAGGAGCTCCTACAATGAGCAGTTCTTC.

The V call is TRBV18, the J call TRBJ2-5, with TRBD2 matching over 7 bases. This CDR3 is 14 amino acids long. Per the germline V gene, CDR1 is KGHSH and CDR2 is LQKENI. V lost 2 bases to trimming and J lost 2 bases; unmatched junction nucleotides: 2. This CDR3 is CASSPGREQETQYF. CDR3 nucleotide sequence: TGTGCCAGCTCACCAGGGAGGGAACAAGAGACCCAGTACTTC. The complete variable domain, with remaining parts taken from reference TRBV18 and TRBJ2-5, reads NAGVMQNPRHLVRRRGQEARLRCSPMKGHSHVYWYRQLPEEGLKFMVYLQKENIIDESGMPKERFSAEFPKEGPSILRIQQVVRGDSAAYFCASSPGREQETQYFGPGTRLLVL.

A few counts support this clone. This chain uses TRBV5-4 with TRBJ1-1; D is uncertain. The length of the CDR3 is 14 residues. Trimming took 4 bases from V and 6 from J, leaving 16 bases between them. Looked up from germline, CDR1 is SGHNT and CDR2 is YYREEE (reference sequence). The CDR3 DNA sequence: TGTGCCAGCAGCCTTGAGGCGGCCCGACCTGAAGCTTTCTTT. It is translated as CASSLEAARPEAFF.

V gene TRBV7-3 combines with J gene TRBJ2-1; the match to TRBD2 covers 10 bases. The CDR3 consists of 17 residues. V gave up 1 base and J gave up 7 bases; unmatched junction bases: 10. The V gene's germline CDR1 is SGHTA and CDR2 FQGTGA. CDR3 sequence (DNA): TGTGCCAGCAGCTTAATCTCCAGCGGGAGGGCCGGGAATGAGCAGTTCTTC. Translated: CASSLISSGRAGNEQFF.